In this sample, the clone carrying this T cell receptor (beta chain) turned up a few times. This record comes from a study of T-cell reconstitution after alpha-beta-depleted transplantation in children. Unique molecular identifiers were incorporated when the TCRbeta library was constructed. MiXCR was run by TCRdb on the PCR reads, yielding one entry per CDR3 protein. The sample carries over 550,000 distinct CDR3 sequences, approximately 10% recorded once. V was shortened by 1 base and J by 6 bases, with 13 bases between the two germline ends. The CDR3 spans 13 residues. Germline loops: CDR1 SQVTM, CDR2 ANQGSEA.

This receptor was obtained from a human donor who donated a stem cell graft to a child with acute myeloid leukemia. The sequences come from PBMCs from the stem cell graft donor, collected from the stem cell graft. This chain uses TRBV29-1 with TRBJ2-7; possible D gene TRBD2, 5 bases. Written as DNA, the CDR3 is TGCAGCGTTGAAGGGGATTGGACTGGCGAGCAGTACTTC. It encodes CSVEGDWTGEQYF.